This section outlines one T cell receptor beta chain sequence together with its context. These data are taken from a study of blood T cell repertoires in COVID-19. About the research overall: COVID-19 samples, acute and convalescent, were from the United States, Italy and Spain. The cDNA or gDNA used as material had been derived from T cells, B-cell-depleted T cells, or PBMCs.

V was pared by 0 bases and J by 3 bases, with 4 bases of the junction left unmatched. The CDR3 contains 15 residues. Germline V gives CDR1 SGHDT, CDR2 YYEEEE. In the source study's methods: Cell counts per sample came from amplifying reference gene primers. Profiling relied on immunoSEQ multiplex PCR, and the TCRdb table lists in-frame clones only, not all of them. D and trimming were read from the DNA, whereas the V and J calls and clone size are those reported in that table. Of tens of thousands of clones listed, more than 75% are singletons. Material: peripheral blood. This receptor was identified in a woman aged 55-69 years with acute or convalescent COVID-19. V usage is TRBV5-6 and J usage is TRBJ1-2, with 8 nucleotides matching TRBD1. CDR3 sequence: CASSLDAGGDYGYTF. As DNA, the CDR3 is TGTGCCAGCAGCTTGGATGCAGGGGGCGACTATGGCTACACCTTC. Combining the CDR3 with reference TRBV5-6 and TRBJ1-2 gives the whole variable domain DAGVTQSPTHLIKTRGQQVTLRCSPKSGHDTVSWYQQALGQGPQFIFQYYEEEERQRGNFPDRFSGHQFPNYSSELNVNALLLGDSALYLCASSLDAGGDYGYTFGSGTRLTVV.